The present TCR beta chain was sequenced within a study of cytomegalovirus exposure and HLA in healthy donors. Germline V gene data show CDR1 as MDHEN and CDR2 as SYDVKM. CDR3 length: 14 amino acids. The junction had 13 bases not matched to a gene; V was cut back by 7 bases and J by 8 bases. Vbeta (60) and Jbeta (13) primers were used in the PCR. The protocol was immunoSEQ multiplex PCR, while the TCRdb copy is restricted to in-frame clones and leaves out a portion. The sample has approximately 130,000 clones; roughly 89% are singletons. The V and J genes are TRBV28 and TRBJ2-7; 8 bases match TRBD2. This TCR was recovered from a young woman in good health and CMV-seronegative. Sequenced sample: PBMCs. The DNA for the CDR3 is TGTGCCAGCATCTTACTAGCGGACCCTAGCCAGCAGTACTTC. It codes for CASILLADPSQQYF.